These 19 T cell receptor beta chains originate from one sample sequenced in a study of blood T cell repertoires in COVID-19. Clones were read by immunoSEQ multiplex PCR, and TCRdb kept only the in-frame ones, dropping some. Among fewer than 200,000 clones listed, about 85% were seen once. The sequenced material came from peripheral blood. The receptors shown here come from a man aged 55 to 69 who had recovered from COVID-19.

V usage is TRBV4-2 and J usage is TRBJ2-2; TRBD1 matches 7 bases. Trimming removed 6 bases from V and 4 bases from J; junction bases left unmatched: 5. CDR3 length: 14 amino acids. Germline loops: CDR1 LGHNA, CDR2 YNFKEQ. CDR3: CASRRQGSTGELFF. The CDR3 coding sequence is TGTGCCAGCAGGCGACAGGGAAGCACCGGGGAGCTGTTTTTT.

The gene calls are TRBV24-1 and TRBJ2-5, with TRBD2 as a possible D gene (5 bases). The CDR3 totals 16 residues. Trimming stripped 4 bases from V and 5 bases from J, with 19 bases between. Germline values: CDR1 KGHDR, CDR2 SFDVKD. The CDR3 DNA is TGTGCCACCAGTGAAGGAGGACCAGCCACCGGGGAGACCCAGTACTTC. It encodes CATSEGGPATGETQYF.

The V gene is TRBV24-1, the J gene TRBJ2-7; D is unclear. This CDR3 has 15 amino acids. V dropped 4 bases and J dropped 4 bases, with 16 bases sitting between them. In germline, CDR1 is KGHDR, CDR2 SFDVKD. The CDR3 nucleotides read TGTGCCACCAGTGAGGCTAGTCCGCCATTATACGAGCAGTACTTC. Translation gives CATSEASPPLYEQYF.

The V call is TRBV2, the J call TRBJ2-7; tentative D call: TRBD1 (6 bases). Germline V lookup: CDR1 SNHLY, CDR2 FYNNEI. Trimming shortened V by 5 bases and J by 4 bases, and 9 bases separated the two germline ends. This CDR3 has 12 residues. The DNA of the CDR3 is TGTGCCAGCAGTCTCACAGGGTACGAGCAGTACTTC. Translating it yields CASSLTGYEQYF. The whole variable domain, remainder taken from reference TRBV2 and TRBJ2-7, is EPEVTQTPSHQVTQMGQEVILRCVPISNHLYFYWYRQILGQKVEFLVSFYNNEISEKSEIFDDQFSVERPDGSNFTLKIRSTKLEDSAMYFCASSLTGYEQYFGPGTRLTVT.

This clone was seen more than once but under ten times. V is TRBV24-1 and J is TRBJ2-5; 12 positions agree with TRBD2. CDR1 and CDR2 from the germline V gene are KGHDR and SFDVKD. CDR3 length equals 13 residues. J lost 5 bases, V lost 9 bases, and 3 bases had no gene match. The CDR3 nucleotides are TGTGCCACCGGGACTAGCGGGTCGGAGACCCAGTACTTC. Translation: CATGTSGSETQYF.

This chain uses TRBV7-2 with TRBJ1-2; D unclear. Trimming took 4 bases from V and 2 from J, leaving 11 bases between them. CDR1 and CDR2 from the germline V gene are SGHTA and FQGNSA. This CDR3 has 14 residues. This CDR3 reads CASSSQTENYGYTF. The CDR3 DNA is TGTGCCAGCAGCTCCCAGACGGAGAACTATGGCTACACCTTC.

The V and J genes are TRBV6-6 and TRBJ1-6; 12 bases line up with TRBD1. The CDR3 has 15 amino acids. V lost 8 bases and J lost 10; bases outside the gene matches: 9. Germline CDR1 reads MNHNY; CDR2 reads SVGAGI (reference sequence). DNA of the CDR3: TGTGCCAGCTCCGGGACAGGGGGCTTCGAGTCACCCCTCCACTTT. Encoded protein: CASSGTGGFESPLHF.

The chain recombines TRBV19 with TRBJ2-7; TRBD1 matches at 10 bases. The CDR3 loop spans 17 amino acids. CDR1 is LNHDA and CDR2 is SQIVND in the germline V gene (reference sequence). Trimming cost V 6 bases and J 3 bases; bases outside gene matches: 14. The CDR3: CASSKNLDRGLGYEQYF. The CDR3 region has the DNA TGTGCCAGTAGCAAAAATCTCGACAGGGGGCTGGGCTACGAGCAGTACTTC.

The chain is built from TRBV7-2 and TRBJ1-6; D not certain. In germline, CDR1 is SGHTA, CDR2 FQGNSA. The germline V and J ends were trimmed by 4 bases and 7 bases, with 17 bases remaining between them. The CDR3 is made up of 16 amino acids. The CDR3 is CASSSALVSGNSPLHF. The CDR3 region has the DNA TGTGCCAGCAGCTCCGCCTTGGTTTCGGGAAATTCACCCCTCCACTTT.

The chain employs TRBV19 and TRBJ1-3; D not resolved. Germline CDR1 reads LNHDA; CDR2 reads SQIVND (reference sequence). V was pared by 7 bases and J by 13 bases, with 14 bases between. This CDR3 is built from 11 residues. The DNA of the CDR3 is TGTGCCAGTACTTACCGGGTTTCTATATATTTT. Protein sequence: CASTYRVSIYF. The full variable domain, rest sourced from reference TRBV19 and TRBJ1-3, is DGGITQSPKYLFRKEGQNVTLSCEQNLNHDAMYWYRQDPGQGLRLIYYSQIVNDFQKGDIAEGYSVSREKKESFPLTVTSAQKNPTAFYLCASTYRVSIYFGEGSWLTVV.

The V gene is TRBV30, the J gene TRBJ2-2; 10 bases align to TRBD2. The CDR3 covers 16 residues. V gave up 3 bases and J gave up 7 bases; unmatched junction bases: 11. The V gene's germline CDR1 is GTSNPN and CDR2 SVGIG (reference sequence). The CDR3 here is CAWRSEMGLAFGELFF. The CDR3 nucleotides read TGTGCCTGGAGATCCGAGATGGGACTAGCGTTCGGGGAGCTGTTTTTT. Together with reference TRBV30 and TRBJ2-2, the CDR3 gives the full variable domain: SQTIHQWPATLVQPVGSPLSLECTVEGTSNPNLYWYRQAAGRGLQLLFYSVGIGQISSEVPQNLSASRPQDRQFILSSKKLLLSDSGFYLCAWRSEMGLAFGELFFGEGSRLTVL.

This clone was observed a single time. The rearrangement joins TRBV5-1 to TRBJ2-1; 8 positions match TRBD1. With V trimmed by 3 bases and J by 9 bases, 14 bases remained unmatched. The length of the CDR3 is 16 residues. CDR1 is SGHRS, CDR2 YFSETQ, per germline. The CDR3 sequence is CASSSGQGPQNAEQFF. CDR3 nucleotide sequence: TGCGCCAGCAGCTCAGGACAGGGCCCCCAAAATGCTGAGCAGTTCTTC.

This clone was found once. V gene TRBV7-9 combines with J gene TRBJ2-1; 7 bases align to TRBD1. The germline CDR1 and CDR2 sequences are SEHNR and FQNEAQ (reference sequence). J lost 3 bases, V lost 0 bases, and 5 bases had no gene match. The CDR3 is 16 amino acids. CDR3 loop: CASSLARTGGYNEQFF. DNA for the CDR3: TGTGCCAGCAGCTTAGCGCGGACAGGAGGCTACAATGAGCAGTTCTTC.

CDR3 nucleotide sequence: TGCAGCGCTGGTTCGTTAGCGACTGAAGCTTTCTTT. Its translation: CSAGSLATEAFF. V and J are TRBV29-1 and TRBJ1-1; D gene uncertain. CDR3 length: 12 amino acids. Germline CDR1 reads SQVTM; CDR2 reads ANQGSEA. V lost 7 bases, J lost 5 bases, and 14 bases lay in between.

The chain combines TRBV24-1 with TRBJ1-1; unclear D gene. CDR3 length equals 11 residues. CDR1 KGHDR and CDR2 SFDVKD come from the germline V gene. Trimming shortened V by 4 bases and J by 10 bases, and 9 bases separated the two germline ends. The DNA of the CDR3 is TGTGCCACCAGTGAGGGGAGTGGAGCTTTCTTT. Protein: CATSEGSGAFF.

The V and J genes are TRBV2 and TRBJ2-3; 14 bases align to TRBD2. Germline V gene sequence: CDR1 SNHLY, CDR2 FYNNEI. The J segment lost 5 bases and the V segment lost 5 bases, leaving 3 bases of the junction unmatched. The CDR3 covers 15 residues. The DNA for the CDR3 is TGTGCCAGCAGTACGACTAGCGGGGGGGGAGATACGCAGTATTTT. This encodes CASSTTSGGGDTQYF.

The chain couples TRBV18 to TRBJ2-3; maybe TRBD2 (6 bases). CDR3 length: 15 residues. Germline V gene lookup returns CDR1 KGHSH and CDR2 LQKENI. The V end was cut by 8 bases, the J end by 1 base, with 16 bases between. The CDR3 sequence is CASRPTGEGTDTQYF. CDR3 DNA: TGTGCCAGCCGGCCAACGGGGGAGGGCACAGATACGCAGTATTTT.

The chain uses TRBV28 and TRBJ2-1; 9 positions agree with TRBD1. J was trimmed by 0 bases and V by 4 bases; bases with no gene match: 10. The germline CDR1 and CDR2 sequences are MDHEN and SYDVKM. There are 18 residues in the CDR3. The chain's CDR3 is CASSSLGQGPGSYNEQFF. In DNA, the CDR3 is TGTGCCAGCAGTTCCCTAGGACAGGGGCCAGGCTCCTACAATGAGCAGTTCTTC.

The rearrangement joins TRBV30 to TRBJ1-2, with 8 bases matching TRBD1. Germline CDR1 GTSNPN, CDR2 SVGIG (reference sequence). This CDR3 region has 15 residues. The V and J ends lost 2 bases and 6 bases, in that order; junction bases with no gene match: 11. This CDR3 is CAWSLRRQGANGYTF. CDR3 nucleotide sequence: TGTGCCTGGAGTCTACGTCGGCAGGGGGCGAATGGCTACACCTTC.